A single sample gave rise to the 20 T cell receptor beta chains below, sequenced in a study of shared clonotypes between healthy human individuals. Libraries were prepared by immunoSEQ multiplex PCR; TCRdb keeps only in-frame clonotypes and omits some of them. The sample lists about 2 million clones, roughly 94% seen once, with 0.13% in the top ten. Specimen: naive CD4+ T cells sorted from blood. As to subset: CD45RA+ positively selected. The receptors were gathered from a man between 18 and 35 years old in good health.

The chain recombines TRBV18 with TRBJ2-3, with D perhaps TRBD2 (5 bases). The germline V and J ends were trimmed by 1 base and 1 base, with 9 bases remaining between them. CDR1 and CDR2 (germline): KGHSH, LQKENI. The CDR3 contains 15 residues. As DNA, the CDR3 is TGTGCCAGCTCACCACGGACTCGGGGCACAGATACGCAGTATTTT. Translation gives CASSPRTRGTDTQYF. Full variable domain (outside the CDR3, taken from reference TRBV18 and TRBJ2-3): NAGVMQNPRHLVRRRGQEARLRCSPMKGHSHVYWYRQLPEEGLKFMVYLQKENIIDESGMPKERFSAEFPKEGPSILRIQQVVRGDSAAYFCASSPRTRGTDTQYFGPGTRLTVL.

With respect to this clone: This sample also contains other DNA sequences that code for the same CDR3. The gene calls are TRBV5-4 and TRBJ2-1; 7 bases map to TRBD2. The CDR3 totals 14 residues. Germline lookup yields CDR1 SGHNT and CDR2 YYREEE (reference sequence). V was clipped by 2 bases and J by 1 base; unmatched bases: 0. CDR3 sequence reads: CASSLAGSYNEQFF. Here the CDR3 DNA reads TGTGCCAGCAGCTTAGCGGGATCCTACAATGAGCAGTTCTTC.

This chain links TRBV28 with TRBJ2-7; TRBD2 matches 10 bases. This CDR3 is 15 amino acids long. Trimming at V came to 7 bases and at J to 7 bases, leaving 13 bases not matched to a gene. The germline CDR1 and CDR2 sequences are MDHEN and SYDVKM. CDR3 sequence reads: CASTLSGGASREQYF. CDR3 DNA: TGTGCCAGCACCTTGAGCGGGGGGGCCTCTCGGGAGCAGTACTTC.

Regarding this clone: Other DNA sequences in the same sample also yield this CDR3. CDR3 bases: TGTGCCATCAGTGAAGGAAGGGAGGCCACCGGGGAGCTGTTTTTT. Amino acids: CAISEGREATGELFF. This sequence joins TRBV10-3 and TRBJ2-2, with a tentative D call TRBD2 (6 bases). The CDR3 loop spans 15 amino acids. The germline V and J ends were trimmed by 3 bases and 4 bases, with 12 bases remaining between them. CDR1 is ENHRY and CDR2 is SYGVKD in the germline V gene.

The rearrangement uses TRBV6-1 and TRBJ1-5; no reliable D call. CDR3 length: 12 amino acids. The germline V gene encodes CDR1 MNHNS and CDR2 SASEGT. V lost 5 bases, J lost 4 bases, and 6 bases lay in between. The CDR3 bases are TGTGCCAGCAGTTTTGTTAATCAGCCCCAGCATTTT. Protein product: CASSFVNQPQHF.

This clone has a count of ten or more. The sample carries other DNA sequences with the same CDR3. This chain links TRBV19 with TRBJ1-1, with no clear D. V was clipped by 4 bases and J by 1 base, with 10 bases between them. The CDR3 is 14 residues long. The germline V gene has CDR1 LNHDA and CDR2 SQIVND (reference sequence). The CDR3 protein is CASSSGRENTEAFF. Written as DNA, the CDR3 is TGTGCCAGTAGTAGTGGACGGGAGAACACTGAAGCTTTCTTT.

In regard to this clone: A read error may account for a junction end that differs from germline. The chain recombines TRBV5-1 with TRBJ2-7; 9 bases align to TRBD1. Germline V gene lookup returns CDR1 SGHRS and CDR2 YFSETQ. This CDR3 spans 14 amino acids. CDR3 protein: CASSPGTGSLKWDF. Written as DNA, the CDR3 is TGCGCCAGCAGCCCCGGGACAGGGTCACTGAAGTGGGACTTC.

The chain has TRBV9 and TRBJ1-2, with D perhaps TRBD1 (5 bases). V was clipped by 4 bases and J by 4 bases, with 20 bases between them. This CDR3 spans 16 amino acids. The germline gives CDR1 SGDLS, CDR2 YYNGEE. The CDR3 sequence: CASSSGEAREIYGYTF. DNA of the CDR3: TGTGCCAGCAGCTCCGGGGAGGCCAGGGAGATCTATGGCTACACCTTC.

V and J are TRBV5-6 and TRBJ1-6, with D possibly matching TRBD1 (5 bases). V lost 2 bases and J 6 bases, leaving 15 bases between the germline ends. The germline gives CDR1 SGHDT, CDR2 YYEEEE. CDR3 length: 16 residues. The CDR3 coding sequence is TGTGCCAGCAGCTTAGGGACCGGAAAACTTAATTCACCCCTCCACTTT. Translation: CASSLGTGKLNSPLHF.

This sequence joins TRBV7-2 and TRBJ2-5; 7 bases are a match to TRBD2. V lost 1 base to trimming and J lost 5 bases; unmatched junction nucleotides: 4. This CDR3 region has 14 residues. The germline V gene encodes CDR1 SGHTA and CDR2 FQGNSA. CDR3 region: CASSLVGRGETQYF. The CDR3 DNA reads as TGTGCCAGCAGCTTAGTCGGGCGGGGGGAGACCCAGTACTTC.

Here the CDR3 reads CASSYRPYYEQYF. The CDR3 DNA is TGTGCCAGCAGTTACCGGCCATACTACGAGCAGTACTTC. The chain uses TRBV27 and TRBJ2-7; no firm D call. Germline V gene data show CDR1 as MNHEY and CDR2 as SMNVEV (reference sequence). Trimming cost V 4 bases and J 3 bases, with 10 bases left between them. The CDR3 is 13 residues long.

The chain carries TRBV6-1 and TRBJ1-1; 7 bases line up with TRBD1. The CDR3 loop spans 13 amino acids. Germline CDR1 and CDR2: MNHNS and SASEGT. The J segment lost 5 bases and the V segment lost 5 bases, leaving 5 bases of the junction unmatched. CDR3 in DNA: TGTGCCAGCAGTCCAGGGGGAGGGACTGAAGCTTTCTTT. Encoded protein: CASSPGGGTEAFF.

This CDR3 reads CASSQPRRFNEKLFF. The CDR3 nucleotides read TGTGCCAGCAGCCAACCCCGAAGGTTTAATGAAAAACTGTTTTTT. The chain couples TRBV14 to TRBJ1-4; D is uncertain. The V end lost 2 bases, the J end lost 4 bases, and 11 bases lay between the germline ends. The CDR3 runs to 15 residues. CDR1 is SGHDN and CDR2 is FVKESK in the germline V gene.

A single count supports this clone. This chain uses TRBV5-1 with TRBJ2-7; 14 nucleotides align to TRBD2. The CDR3 runs 16 residues. Germline V gives CDR1 SGHRS, CDR2 YFSETQ. The V and J ends lost 0 bases and 6 bases, in that order; junction bases with no gene match: 5. CDR3 DNA: TGCGCCAGCAGCTTGGGGGGACTAGCGGGAGCTATCGAGCAGTACTTC. This translates into CASSLGGLAGAIEQYF.

This chain links TRBV5-1 with TRBJ1-1; no firm D call. The CDR3 length is 13 residues. The V gene lost 2 bases and the J gene lost 7 bases, with 12 bases spanning the gap. CDR1 is SGHRS and CDR2 is YFSETQ in the germline V gene. DNA of the CDR3: TGCGCCAGCAGCTTAGACCCGATCGGTGAAGCTTTCTTT. The encoded protein is CASSLDPIGEAFF.

The chain is built from TRBV7-9 and TRBJ2-2, with no clear D. The CDR3 runs 16 residues. Germline CDR1 is SEHNR and CDR2 is FQNEAQ (reference sequence). The V and J ends lost 5 bases and 1 base respectively, with 14 bases between them. CDR3 amino acids: CASSQKVLENTGELFF. The DNA of the CDR3 is TGTGCCAGCAGCCAAAAAGTGCTAGAGAACACCGGGGAGCTGTTTTTT.

About this clone itself: The sample carries other DNA sequences with the same CDR3. The chain joins TRBV5-6 to TRBJ1-5, with no clear D. This CDR3 is 13 amino acids long. The germline V and J ends were trimmed by 0 bases and 6 bases, with 7 bases remaining between them. Germline V gene lookup returns CDR1 SGHDT and CDR2 YYEEEE. CDR3 DNA sequence: TGTGCCAGCAGCTTGGGGGGTGGTCAGCCCCAGCATTTT. Translated, it gives CASSLGGGQPQHF.

The chain uses TRBV5-1 and TRBJ2-5; the D call may be TRBD1 or TRBD2 (7 bases each). The CDR3 is 17 amino acids. The germline CDR1 and CDR2 sequences are SGHRS and YFSETQ. The germline V and J ends were trimmed by 4 bases and 1 base, with 20 bases remaining between them. The CDR3 loop is CASSAGLVKGAQETQYF. The CDR3, as DNA: TGCGCCAGCAGCGCTGGACTAGTGAAGGGGGCCCAAGAGACCCAGTACTTC.

V gene TRBV6-5 combines with J gene TRBJ2-1; 9 bases match TRBD2. The CDR3 totals 14 residues. V was pared by 6 bases and J by 6 bases, with 6 bases of the junction left unmatched. Germline CDR1 reads MNHEY; CDR2 reads SVGAGI. CDR3 in amino acids: CASRPAGGGNEQFF. The CDR3 nucleotides are TGTGCCAGCAGGCCGGCGGGGGGGGGCAATGAGCAGTTCTTC.

The chain recombines TRBV5-1 with TRBJ1-6; D not certain. The CDR3 is made up of 14 amino acids. Germline V CDR1 and CDR2: SGHRS, YFSETQ. V lost 3 bases and J 8 bases, leaving 12 bases between the germline ends. CDR3 sequence (DNA): TGCGCCAGCAGCTCGGACGGAGTTTATTCACCCCTCCACTTT. Its protein product is CASSSDGVYSPLHF. Combining the CDR3 with reference TRBV5-1 and TRBJ1-6 gives the whole variable domain KAGVTQTPRYLIKTRGQQVTLSCSPISGHRSVSWYQQTPGQGLQFLFEYFSETQRNKGNFPGRFSGRQFSNSRSEMNVSTLELGDSALYLCASSSDGVYSPLHFGNGTRLTVT.